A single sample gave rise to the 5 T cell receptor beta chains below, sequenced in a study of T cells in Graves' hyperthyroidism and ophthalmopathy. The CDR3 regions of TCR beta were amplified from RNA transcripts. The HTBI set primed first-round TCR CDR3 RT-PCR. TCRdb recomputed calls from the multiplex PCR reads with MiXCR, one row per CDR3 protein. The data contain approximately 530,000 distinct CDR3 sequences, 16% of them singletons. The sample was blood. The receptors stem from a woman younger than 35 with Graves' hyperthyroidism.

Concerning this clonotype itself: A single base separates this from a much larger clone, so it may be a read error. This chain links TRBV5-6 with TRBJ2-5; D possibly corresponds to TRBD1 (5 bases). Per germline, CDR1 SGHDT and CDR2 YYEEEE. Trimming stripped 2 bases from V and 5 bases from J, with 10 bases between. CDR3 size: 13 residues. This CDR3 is CASSLQVRETQYF. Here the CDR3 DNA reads TGTGCCAGCAGCTTACAGGTTCGGGAGACCCAGTACTTC.

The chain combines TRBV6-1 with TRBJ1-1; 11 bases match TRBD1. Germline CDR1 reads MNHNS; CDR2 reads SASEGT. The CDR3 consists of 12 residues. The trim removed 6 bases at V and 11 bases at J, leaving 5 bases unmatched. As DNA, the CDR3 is TGTGCCAGCAGAAACCGGGACAGGGGGGCTTTCTTT. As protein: CASRNRDRGAFF.

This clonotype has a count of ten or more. In DNA form, the CDR3 reads TGTGCCAGCAGCTTTAGCGGGGGGGGGTACGAGCAGTACTTC. Translating gives CASSFSGGGYEQYF. The gene calls are TRBV7-2 and TRBJ2-7, with TRBD2 identical over 11 bases. Germline loops: CDR1 SGHTA, CDR2 FQGNSA. The CDR3 extends over 14 amino acids. J lost 4 bases, V lost 3 bases, and 2 bases had no gene match.

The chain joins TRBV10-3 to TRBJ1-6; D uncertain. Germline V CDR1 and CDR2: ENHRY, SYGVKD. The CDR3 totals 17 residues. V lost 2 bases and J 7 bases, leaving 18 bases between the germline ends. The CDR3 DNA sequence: TGTGCCATCAGTGAGGTTGAGGACTTACGACGGAATTCACCCCTCCACTTT. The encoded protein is CAISEVEDLRRNSPLHF.

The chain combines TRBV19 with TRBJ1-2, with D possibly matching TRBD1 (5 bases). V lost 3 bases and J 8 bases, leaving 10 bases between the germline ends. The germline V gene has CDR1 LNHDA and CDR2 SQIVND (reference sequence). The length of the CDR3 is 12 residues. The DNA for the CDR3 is TGTGCCAGTAGTATGGGGGGGTACGGCTACACCTTC. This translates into CASSMGGYGYTF.